Given below is one T cell receptor beta chain in context. The antigen is unknown. At one end the junction does not follow the germline gene, possibly because of a read error. A modified ARM-PCR protocol with three rounds of nested PCR amplified TCRbeta. TCRdb reprocessed the multiplex PCR reads with MiXCR, giving one entry per CDR3 protein. This sample yields approximately 75,000 distinct CDR3 sequences, of which under 85% are seen a single time; more than 10% belongs to the top ten. The CDR3 length is 14 residues. Germline CDR1 is SGHAT and CDR2 is FQDESV (reference sequence). This record belongs to a study of tumor and adjacent non-tumor tissue in lung cancer. Study details: On average, productive TCRbeta reads reached some 4.2 million per sample. Study-wide points: Top 100 clones took a larger repertoire share in normal lung. Tumor tissue had significantly higher TCR diversity than normal lung.

No cell sorting was done before RNA was extracted from the tissue. Chemotherapy-naive patients with new lung cancer underwent thoracic surgery in China, August–late 2014. The TCR was taken from a woman between 50 and 59 years old with non-small cell lung cancer. Sample: lung tumor tissue. This rearrangement joins TRBV11-1 to TRBJ2-1; 7 nucleotides agree with TRBD2. The chain's CDR3 is CASISGLEGGLQFF. DNA of the CDR3: TGCGCCAGCATCTCAGGACTAGAGGGAGGGTTGCAGTTCTTC.